This is a list of T cell receptor beta chains from one sample in a study of blood T cell repertoires in COVID-19. Data came from immunoSEQ multiplex PCR; TCRdb stores just in-frame clones and leaves some out. The sample lists 290,000 or so clones; roughly 87% were seen once. Sequenced input: peripheral blood. These receptors all stem from a man in his late teens or twenties with active or convalescent COVID-19. The CDR3 runs from the conserved cysteine through the conserved F or W. The D gene is left open where the match is weak. The size of a clone is reported for some rows only, either as once, few or many, or as a class for expanded clones.

TRBJ1-2 | TRBV2 | . | . | TGTGCCAGCAGTCTAGGATCTGGCTACACCTTC | CASSLGSGYTF
TRBJ2-7 | TRBV5-1 | . | . | TGCGCCAGCAGCTTCCTAGCGTTGAGCTCCTACGAGCAGTACTTC | CASSFLALSSYEQYF
TRBJ1-5 | TRBV6-6 | TRBD1 | . | TGTGCCAGCAGTTACGGACAGGGGGCGGGTCAGCCCCAGCATTTT | CASSYGQGAGQPQHF
TRBJ1-1 | TRBV11-2 | . | . | TGTGCCAGCAGCCTATCGACGGGCACTGAAGCTTTCTTT | CASSLSTGTEAFF
TRBJ2-7 | TRBV25-1 | . | . | TGTGCCAGCAGTGAATCCAGGGGTACCTACGAGCAGTACTTC | CASSESRGTYEQYF
TRBJ2-7 | TRBV3-1/TRBV3-2 | TRBD2 | . | TGTGCCAGCCGAAGTAGCGGGACTCCCAAGCAGTACTTC | CASRSSGTPKQYF
TRBJ2-3 | TRBV6-5 | TRBD1 | . | TGTGCCAGCAGTACAGGACAGGGGGGTGGCGATACGCAGTATTTT | CASSTGQGGGDTQYF
TRBJ2-7 | TRBV29-1 | . | . | TGCAGCGTCCGCACAGGGCCTCCTAGCTACGAGCAGTACTTC | CSVRTGPPSYEQYF
TRBJ1-2 | TRBV4-1 | . | . | TGCGCCAGCAGCCTTCAGGGTGCGTTGGACTATGGCTACACCTTC | CASSLQGALDYGYTF
TRBJ1-3 | TRBV2 | TRBD1 | . | TGTGCCAGCAGTGAAACGACAGGGGTCGGAAACACCATATATTTT | CASSETTGVGNTIYF
TRBJ2-7 | TRBV27 | . | . | TGTGCCAGCAGTCGACTACAGGGTTCCACCTACGAGCAGTACTTC | CASSRLQGSTYEQYF
TRBJ1-6 | TRBV6-4 | . | . | TGTGCCAGCAACCCGTCCAGGGATGATTCACCCCTCCACTTT | CASNPSRDDSPLHF
TRBJ2-2 | TRBV5-1 | . | few | TGCGCCAGCAGCTTGGCCCAGACCCGGACAGCGGAGCTGTTTTTT | CASSLAQTRTAELFF
TRBJ1-5 | TRBV19 | TRBD1 | . | TGTGCCAGTAGTATATTATTCAACAGGGACAGTTATAGCAATCAGCCCCAGCATTTT | CASSILFNRDSYSNQPQHF